Listed below are T cell receptor beta chains from one sample, sequenced in a study of blood T cell repertoires in COVID-19. Some clones are missing from TCRdb's copy, which holds only in-frame ones; the method was immunoSEQ multiplex PCR. In the table there are approximately 150,000 clones, roughly 87% of which are singletons. The sequencing sample was made of peripheral blood. These receptors came from a woman aged 60-75 years who had recovered from COVID-19. CDR3s include the opening cysteine and the closing phenylalanine or tryptophan. The order of the fields is J gene, clone size, CDR3 length, V gene, CDR3 protein. Clone size is given for some rows only: seen once, a few or many times, or a class if the clone is expanded.

>TRBJ2-5|-|15|TRBV5-1
CASSLASGTGETQYF
>TRBJ1-2|-|12|TRBV28
CASSLRQGGYTF
>TRBJ2-3|-|13|TRBV2
CASSRDRGDTQYF
>TRBJ1-1|-|11|TRBV11-2
CAIREGTEAFF
>TRBJ2-1|-|17|TRBV10-2
CANKSGTRREVYNEQFF
>TRBJ2-1|-|15|TRBV18
CASSERQGADNEQFF
>TRBJ2-1|-|15|TRBV3-1/TRBV3-2
CASSPGQGWGNEQFF
>TRBJ2-2|few|16|TRBV3-1/TRBV3-2
CASSHKDLLSPGELFF
>TRBJ1-5|few|14|TRBV5-1
CASSTGTGDQPQHF
>TRBJ2-7|-|17|TRBV4-2
CASSRGLAGTLSYEQYF
>TRBJ1-2|-|15|TRBV11-2
CASSLIFRGDYGYTF
>TRBJ1-5|once|14|TRBV19
CASSWSGGDQPQHF